The 29 T cell receptor beta chains listed next were all sequenced from one sample in a study of T cell responses to AZD1222 COVID-19 vaccine. Sequencing was performed with immunoSEQ multiplex PCR; in TCRdb, only in-frame clones are kept and a portion is missing. The sample lists around 75,000 clones; approximately 85% were seen once. Sequences were derived from peripheral blood, sampled on day 0 of AZD1222 vaccination. Receptor source: an adult in good health.

As to this clone: This is likely a read error, given that the CDR3 carries no conserved phenylalanine or tryptophan at its end. Because the CDR3's place on the DNA is in doubt, the DNA is left out and the CDR3 is given as listed by TCRdb. V is TRBV27 and J is TRBJ1-4; the D call in the table, TRBD1, was not verified against the DNA. Counting both end residues, the CDR3 totals 9 amino acids. The germline CDR1 and CDR2 sequences are MNHEY and SMNVEV (reference sequence). The CDR3 here is CASRNRALI.

The gene calls are TRBV6-2 or TRBV6-3 and TRBJ2-2, with D perhaps given as TRBD1 or TRBD2 (6 bases each). Germline CDR1 reads MNHEY; CDR2 reads SVGEGT. With 4 bases removed from V and 6 bases from J, the gap between germline ends came to 12 bases. The CDR3 spans 14 residues. CDR3 residues: CASSLGGPSGELFF. The CDR3 DNA is TGTGCCAGCAGTTTAGGGGGGCCTTCCGGGGAGCTGTTTTTT.

This clone has just a few counts. The rearrangement joins TRBV7-9 to TRBJ1-5; 8 bases line up with TRBD1. CDR1 is SEHNR and CDR2 is FQNEAQ in the germline V gene (reference sequence). CDR3 length: 14 amino acids. Losses at the gene ends were 1 base for V and 6 bases for J; bases not matched to a gene: 2. CDR3 sequence reads: CASSLGTGLQPQHF. CDR3 nucleotides: TGTGCCAGCAGCTTAGGGACAGGGCTTCAGCCCCAGCATTTT.

V is TRBV7-3 and J is TRBJ2-7, with 7 bases aligning to TRBD1. The CDR3 consists of 13 residues. The germline CDR1 and CDR2 sequences are SGHTA and FQGTGA. The ends lost 2 bases at V and 5 bases at J; junction bases unmatched: 3. CDR3 amino acids: CASSLGTENEQYF. CDR3 coding DNA: TGTGCCAGCAGCTTAGGGACAGAAAACGAGCAGTACTTC.

In its sample, this clone was seen a few times. The rearrangement uses TRBV2 and TRBJ1-4; 7 positions agree with TRBD1. The CDR3 length is 12 residues. Germline V gives CDR1 SNHLY, CDR2 FYNNEI. The V segment lost 11 bases and the J segment 8 bases; nucleotides outside the gene matches: 8. The CDR3 region is CACQGVGEKLFF. The CDR3 DNA sequence: TGTGCCTGTCAGGGGGTCGGGGAAAAACTGTTTTTT.

The V call is TRBV6-5, the J call TRBJ1-1; D might be TRBD1 (6 bases). The germline V gene encodes CDR1 MNHEY and CDR2 SVGAGI. V lost 3 bases and J lost 2, with 13 bases in between. The CDR3 sequence is 15 residues long. The DNA for the CDR3 is TGTGCCAGCAGTTATCAGGACAGAAGTAACACTGAAGCTTTCTTT. It is translated as CASSYQDRSNTEAFF.

The chain recombines TRBV30 with TRBJ1-2; a possible D gene is TRBD1 (6 bases). Trimming pared 2 bases from V and 2 bases from J, leaving 12 bases between. Germline CDR1 reads GTSNPN; CDR2 reads SVGIG (reference sequence). This CDR3 has 14 residues. The CDR3 nucleotides read TGTGCCTGGAGTAGTGGGGGCAGCAACTATGGCTACACCTTC. It encodes CAWSSGGSNYGYTF. The whole variable domain, remainder taken from reference TRBV30 and TRBJ1-2, is SQTIHQWPATLVQPVGSPLSLECTVEGTSNPNLYWYRQAAGRGLQLLFYSVGIGQISSEVPQNLSASRPQDRQFILSSKKLLLSDSGFYLCAWSSGGSNYGYTFGSGTRLTVV.

The gene calls are TRBV6-1 and TRBJ1-6, with TRBD1 matching 7 bases. This CDR3 region has 20 residues. Germline V gene lookup returns CDR1 MNHNS and CDR2 SASEGT. The junction had 13 bases not matched to a gene; V was cut back by 2 bases and J by 0 bases. CDR3 protein: CASSELLVQGISSYNSPLHF. The CDR3 DNA reads TGTGCCAGCAGTGAACTTTTGGTACAGGGGATTAGCTCCTATAATTCACCCCTCCACTTT.

The chain couples TRBV2 to TRBJ2-3; 12 bases agree with TRBD2. Germline V gene sequence: CDR1 SNHLY, CDR2 FYNNEI. This CDR3 has 14 residues. V lost 10 bases, J lost 6 bases, and 8 bases stayed unmatched. The CDR3 protein is CATKPLAGGDTQYF. CDR3 nucleotide sequence: TGTGCCACCAAGCCTCTAGCGGGGGGGGATACGCAGTATTTT.

The chain links TRBV5-1 to TRBJ1-3, with D perhaps TRBD1 (5 bases). V was shortened by 5 bases and J by 4 bases, with 16 bases between the two germline ends. The CDR3 contains 15 residues. Per germline, CDR1 SGHRS and CDR2 YFSETQ. The CDR3, as DNA: TGCGCCAGCAGAGCTTGGGACCCCCTGGGAAACACCATATATTTT. Protein: CASRAWDPLGNTIYF.

J is TRBJ1-5 and V is TRBV5-4; D unclear. CDR1 SGHNT and CDR2 YYREEE come from the germline V gene (reference sequence). The CDR3 is 14 residues long. V was cut by 4 bases and J by 11 bases, with 19 bases left in between. The chain's CDR3 is CASSPDGTFMAQHF. DNA of the CDR3: TGTGCCAGCAGCCCCGACGGAACGTTTATGGCCCAGCATTTT. Full variable domain (remainder filled in from reference TRBV5-4 and TRBJ1-5): ETGVTQSPTHLIKTRGQQVTLRCSSQSGHNTVSWYQQALGQGPQFIFQYYREEENGRGNFPPRFSGLQFPNYSSELNVNALELDDSALYLCASSPDGTFMAQHFGDGTRLSIL.

The table lists this clone with a few counts. The chain combines TRBV7-9 with TRBJ1-2, with 10 bases identical to TRBD1. The CDR3 consists of 16 residues. The germline V gene encodes CDR1 SEHNR and CDR2 FQNEAQ (reference sequence). The V segment lost 3 bases and the J segment 0 bases; nucleotides outside the gene matches: 4. CDR3 nucleotides: TGTGCCAGCAGCTTGGGACAGGGGACCACTAACTATGGCTACACCTTC. Translation gives CASSLGQGTTNYGYTF. Using reference TRBV7-9 and TRBJ1-2 for the parts outside the CDR3, the full variable domain is DTGVSQNPRHKITKRGQNVTFRCDPISEHNRLYWYRQTLGQGPEFLTYFQNEAQLEKSRLLSDRFSAERPKGSFSTLEIQRTEQGDSAMYLCASSLGQGTTNYGYTFGSGTRLTVV.

The chain is built from TRBV15 and TRBJ1-2; perhaps TRBD1 as D (5 bases). Trimming shortened V by 0 bases and J by 4 bases, and 12 bases separated the two germline ends. Germline values: CDR1 LNHNV, CDR2 YYDKDF (reference sequence). This CDR3 has 15 amino acids. The CDR3 loop reads CATSRERGSLYGYTF. CDR3 coding DNA: TGTGCCACCAGCAGAGAGAGGGGCAGCCTCTATGGCTACACCTTC.

The V gene is TRBV7-2, the J gene TRBJ1-4; D remains ambiguous. The CDR3 spans 15 residues. CDR1 SGHTA and CDR2 FQGNSA come from the germline V gene. Trimming removed 5 bases at V and 4 bases at J, with 14 bases between. The CDR3 reads CASSAAGYINEKLFF. In DNA form, the CDR3 reads TGTGCCAGCAGCGCAGCAGGTTACATTAATGAAAAACTGTTTTTT.

The chain couples TRBV6-5 to TRBJ2-1; the D is unclear. The length of the CDR3 is 12 residues. Germline V gene sequence: CDR1 MNHEY, CDR2 SVGAGI. Between the trimmed V and J ends, which lost 6 bases and 9 bases, there was a span of 12 bases. The CDR3 coding sequence is TGTGCCAGCAGCGGCGAGGTCAGTGAGCAGTTCTTC. Translation: CASSGEVSEQFF.

This clone has a handful of counts. The genes are TRBV6-6 and TRBJ2-4, with D possibly TRBD2 on 5 matching bases. The CDR3 loop spans 16 amino acids. Germline V CDR1 and CDR2: MNHNY, SVGAGI (reference sequence). Trimming cost V 5 bases and J 1 base, with 15 bases left between them. As DNA, the CDR3 is TGTGCCAGCAGTAAAAGCCGGGGTGAGGCCAAAAACATTCAGTACTTC. As protein: CASSKSRGEAKNIQYF.

Written as DNA, the CDR3 is TGTGCCAGCAGCCAACGAACAGGGGGGCAAGAGACCCAGTACTTC. Its translation is CASSQRTGGQETQYF. V usage is TRBV7-6 and J usage is TRBJ2-5; TRBD1 agrees at 8 bases. Germline V CDR1 and CDR2: SGHVS, FNYEAQ. The CDR3 length is 15 residues. J lost 2 bases, V lost 5 bases, and 7 bases had no gene match.

This clone occurred a few times. This chain links TRBV10-3 with TRBJ1-1; unclear D gene. The germline V gene has CDR1 ENHRY and CDR2 SYGVKD. The CDR3 covers 14 residues. Trimming shortened V by 3 bases and J by 0 bases, and 8 bases separated the two germline ends. CDR3 protein: CAISDDTLNTEAFF. CDR3 nucleotides: TGTGCCATCAGTGATGACACCTTGAACACTGAAGCTTTCTTT.

V gene TRBV7-2 combines with J gene TRBJ1-2; the match to TRBD1 covers 10 bases. Germline values: CDR1 SGHTA, CDR2 FQGNSA. The CDR3 extends over 19 amino acids. After removal of 1 base from V and 8 bases from J, the junction contained 19 bases not matched to a gene. The CDR3 bases are TGTGCCAGCAGCTTAGGAGGTTGGGACAGGGGACTTGATGGGGAAGGCTACACCTTC. It yields the protein CASSLGGWDRGLDGEGYTF.

This clone was counted once. The chain uses TRBV9 and TRBJ1-2, with 7 bases lining up with TRBD1. CDR1 SGDLS and CDR2 YYNGEE come from the germline V gene. The CDR3 is 16 residues long. With V trimmed by 0 bases and J by 3 bases, 8 bases remained unmatched. The CDR3 reads CASSVGRGQTDYGYTF. In DNA form, the CDR3 reads TGTGCCAGCAGCGTAGGAAGGGGACAGACCGACTATGGCTACACCTTC. The full variable domain, completed using reference TRBV9 and TRBJ1-2, is DSGVTQTPKHLITATGQRVTLRCSPRSGDLSVYWYQQSLDQGLQFLIQYYNGEERAKGNILERFSAQQFPDLHSELNLSSLELGDSALYFCASSVGRGQTDYGYTFGSGTRLTVV.

V usage is TRBV7-2 and J usage is TRBJ1-2, with D maybe TRBD1 (5 bases). Germline-derived CDR1 and CDR2 are SGHTA and FQGNSA. The CDR3 runs 13 residues. V was clipped by 0 bases and J by 5 bases, with 7 bases between them. The CDR3 sequence: CASSLAGVYGYTF. CDR3 bases: TGTGCCAGCAGCTTAGCAGGGGTGTATGGCTACACCTTC. Based on the CDR3 plus reference TRBV7-2 and TRBJ1-2, the full variable domain is GAGVSQSPSNKVTEKGKDVELRCDPISGHTALYWYRQSLGQGLEFLIYFQGNSAPDKSGLPSDRFSAERTGGSVSTLTIQRTQQEDSAVYLCASSLAGVYGYTFGSGTRLTVV.

This clone was seen once. The rearrangement uses TRBV7-2 and TRBJ1-5, with no clear D. The CDR3 runs to 14 residues. Germline assignment: CDR1 SGHTA and CDR2 FQGNSA. Deletions cut 1 base from V and 7 bases from J, with 11 bases between. The chain's CDR3 is CASSLGVGNQPQHF. The CDR3 coding sequence is TGTGCCAGCAGCTTAGGGGTAGGGAACCAGCCCCAGCATTTT.

The rearrangement joins TRBV28 to TRBJ1-2; possibly TRBD1 for D (6 bases). The germline gives CDR1 MDHEN, CDR2 SYDVKM. This CDR3 region has 15 residues. V was pared by 3 bases and J by 0 bases, with 11 bases between. The CDR3 DNA reads as TGTGCCAGCAGTTTTTTGGACAGCGCTAACTATGGCTACACCTTC. Its translation is CASSFLDSANYGYTF.

CDR3 nucleotide sequence: TGTGCCAGCAGCGTCATTTCGGGCACAGATACGCAGTATTTT. It encodes CASSVISGTDTQYF. V and J are TRBV5-8 and TRBJ2-3; D is unclear. The germline V and J ends were trimmed by 4 bases and 1 base, with 10 bases remaining between them. The CDR3 runs to 14 residues. Germline V CDR1 and CDR2: SGHTS, YDEGEE.

This chain uses TRBV5-8 with TRBJ2-4; 7 nucleotides line up with TRBD1. This CDR3 has 16 residues. With V trimmed by 4 bases and J by 2 bases, 9 bases remained unmatched. CDR1 is SGHTS and CDR2 is YDEGEE in the germline V gene. Here the CDR3 reads CASSPGTVLTKNIQYF. CDR3 DNA: TGTGCCAGCAGCCCGGGGACAGTGTTAACCAAAAACATTCAGTACTTC.

V and J are TRBV28 and TRBJ2-2; TRBD1 or TRBD2 may be the D gene (6 bases each). In germline, CDR1 is MDHEN, CDR2 SYDVKM. V shed 6 bases and J shed 0 bases, with 14 bases lying between them. This CDR3 region has 16 residues. CDR3 protein: CASSSAGHTNTGELFF. CDR3 sequence (DNA): TGTGCCAGCAGCTCCGCGGGACATACGAACACCGGGGAGCTGTTTTTT.

The chain's CDR3 is CASLREPNTGELFF. For the CDR3, the DNA is TGTGCCAGCCTCAGGGAACCGAACACCGGGGAGCTGTTTTTT. The genes are TRBV19 and TRBJ2-2, with TRBD1 as a possible D gene (5 bases). Germline loops: CDR1 LNHDA, CDR2 SQIVND (reference sequence). V lost 9 bases and J 0 bases, leaving 11 bases between the germline ends. This CDR3 is 14 amino acids long.

J is TRBJ2-1 and V is TRBV10-2; D uncertain. In germline, CDR1 is WSHSY, CDR2 SAAADI. The CDR3 has 13 residues. V dropped 5 bases and J dropped 1 base, with 6 bases sitting between them. The CDR3 DNA follows: TGCGCCAGCAGTAAAGGGTCCTACAATGAGCAGTTCTTC. Amino acid sequence: CASSKGSYNEQFF.

The chain has TRBV5-1 and TRBJ2-3; the match to TRBD2 covers 12 bases. Germline-derived CDR1 and CDR2 are SGHRS and YFSETQ. V trimming: 2 bases; J trimming: 5 bases; junction bases outside the gene matches: 12. The CDR3 covers 18 residues. The CDR3: CASSLVPETSGGGDTQYF. Here the CDR3 DNA reads TGCGCCAGCAGCTTAGTTCCGGAGACTAGCGGGGGAGGAGATACGCAGTATTTT.